These 28 T cell receptor beta chains were all obtained from the same sample, sequenced in a study of a mutant IDH1 vaccine in newly diagnosed glioma (TCRdb year 2021). This sample's time point label indicates: week 23, last vaccination. Each vaccine dose was 300 ug of a 20-mer mutant IDH1 peptide in Montanide, given subcutaneously with topical imiquimod. Their antigens are not known. Receptors were amplified or captured by the immunoSEQ multiplex PCR assay. TCRdb holds this immuneACCESS table with in-frame rearrangements only. Some clones are missing; in checked studies, unresolved V genes explain under half, and the rest has no known cause. The sample records some 80,000 clones, 75% to 90% of which are singletons. The ten largest clonotypes hold roughly 0.81% of the sample. Sequencing used PBMCs, obtained from a glioma patient whose treatment included an IDH1 peptide vaccine. The receptors derive from a woman aged 45-65 years with glioma.

The gene calls are TRBV7-8 and TRBJ2-5; 8 bases are shared with TRBD2. The CDR3 totals 14 residues. CDR1 SGHVS and CDR2 FQNEAQ come from the germline V gene. V lost 5 bases, J lost 5 bases, and 7 bases stayed unmatched. The CDR3 sequence: CASSLQAGEETQYF. The CDR3 DNA sequence: TGTGCCAGCAGCCTCCAAGCGGGAGAGGAGACCCAGTACTTC. Combining the CDR3 with reference TRBV7-8 and TRBJ2-5 gives the whole variable domain GAGVSQSPRYKVAKRGQDVALRCDPISGHVSLFWYQQALGQGPEFLTYFQNEAQLDKSGLPSDRFFAERPEGSVSTLKIQRTQQEDSAVYLCASSLQAGEETQYFGPGTRLLVL.

The chain uses TRBV5-4 and TRBJ1-4, with a tentative D call TRBD1 (6 bases). Germline V lookup: CDR1 SGHNT, CDR2 YYREEE (reference sequence). The CDR3 has 15 amino acids. With 0 bases removed from V and 7 bases from J, the gap between germline ends came to 13 bases. For the CDR3, the DNA is TGTGCCAGCAGCTTGGCAGGGGCGGAGGGTGAAAAACTGTTTTTT. Its translation is CASSLAGAEGEKLFF.

The chain links TRBV9 to TRBJ1-2; D not certain. V shed 0 bases and J shed 7 bases, with 7 bases lying between them. Germline V gives CDR1 SGDLS, CDR2 YYNGEE. CDR3 length equals 12 residues. For the CDR3, the DNA is TGTGCCAGCAGCGTAGGGGTGGCTGGCTACACCTTC. Translation: CASSVGVAGYTF.

This chain joins TRBV28 and TRBJ2-7; the D is unclear. V lost 3 bases and J lost 3, with 9 bases in between. The germline gives CDR1 MDHEN, CDR2 SYDVKM. This CDR3 region has 13 residues. CDR3 nucleotides: TGTGCCAGCAGTTTTGGTTGGGTCTACGAGCAGTACTTC. It specifies CASSFGWVYEQYF. Combining the CDR3 with reference TRBV28 and TRBJ2-7 gives the whole variable domain DVKVTQSSRYLVKRTGEKVFLECVQDMDHENMFWYRQDPGLGLRLIYFSYDVKMKEKGDIPEGYSVSREKKERFSLILESASTNQTSMYLCASSFGWVYEQYFGPGTRLTVT.

This chain links TRBV7-9 with TRBJ1-5, with D possibly being TRBD1 (5 bases). The germline gives CDR1 SEHNR, CDR2 FQNEAQ (reference sequence). The CDR3 covers 14 residues. Deletions cut 3 bases from V and 6 bases from J, with 12 bases between. The CDR3 DNA reads as TGTGCCAGCAGCTTGGGCAGGGACGGTCAGCCCCAGCATTTT. It encodes CASSLGRDGQPQHF.

The chain joins TRBV5-1 to TRBJ2-2; tentatively, D is TRBD1 (5 bases). Trimming removed 2 bases at V and 1 base at J, with 9 bases between. Germline CDR1 is SGHRS and CDR2 is YFSETQ. The CDR3 sequence is 15 residues long. Here the CDR3 DNA reads TGCGCCAGCAGCTTCGGGCAGGGGAACACCGGGGAGCTGTTTTTT. Translation gives CASSFGQGNTGELFF. The full variable domain, completed using reference TRBV5-1 and TRBJ2-2, is KAGVTQTPRYLIKTRGQQVTLSCSPISGHRSVSWYQQTPGQGLQFLFEYFSETQRNKGNFPGRFSGRQFSNSRSEMNVSTLELGDSALYLCASSFGQGNTGELFFGEGSRLTVL.

The V and J genes are TRBV11-2 and TRBJ2-3; tentatively, D is TRBD2 (5 bases). V was cut by 2 bases and J by 1 base, with 13 bases left in between. Germline CDR1 and CDR2: SGHAT and FQNNGV. This CDR3 comprises 16 residues. The CDR3 DNA follows: TGTGCCAGCAGCTTAAGCACACGGCGGGGCACAGATACGCAGTATTTT. It translates to CASSLSTRRGTDTQYF.

The rearrangement joins TRBV27 to TRBJ2-5; tentative D call: TRBD1 (7 bases). Per the germline V gene, CDR1 is MNHEY and CDR2 is SMNVEV (reference sequence). The CDR3 spans 13 residues. The ends were cut back, 6 bases at V and 7 bases at J, with 15 bases in the middle. This CDR3 is CASRRGQKGTQYF. The CDR3 DNA reads as TGTGCCAGCAGGCGGGGACAGAAGGGGACCCAGTACTTC.

The chain employs TRBV5-1 and TRBJ1-2, with D hard to call. The CDR3 contains 14 residues. Trimming took 4 bases from V and 3 from J, leaving 13 bases between them. Germline CDR1 and CDR2: SGHRS and YFSETQ. In nucleotides, the CDR3 is TGCGCCAGCAGCCGTTTTGAGGTTGACTATGGCTACACCTTC. Translated, it gives CASSRFEVDYGYTF.

The chain employs TRBV4-1 and TRBJ1-2; D not certain. The length of the CDR3 is 13 residues. Germline values: CDR1 MGHRA, CDR2 YSYEKL. V shed 0 bases and J shed 5 bases, with 7 bases lying between them. CDR3 amino acids: CASSQDQDYGYTF. The CDR3 coding sequence is TGCGCCAGCAGCCAAGATCAGGATTATGGCTACACCTTC.

This chain joins TRBV18 and TRBJ2-7, with D hard to call. CDR1 is KGHSH, CDR2 LQKENI, per germline. Trimming took off 3 bases at V and 1 base at J, with 7 bases between the two ends. The CDR3 sequence is 13 residues long. DNA of the CDR3: TGTGCCAGCTCACCTAAATCGTCCTACGAGCAGTACTTC. Translating it yields CASSPKSSYEQYF.

V gene TRBV5-8 combines with J gene TRBJ2-7; no reliable D call. V was shortened by 4 bases and J by 5 bases, with 4 bases between the two germline ends. Germline V CDR1 and CDR2: SGHTS, YDEGEE. CDR3 size: 10 residues. CDR3 nucleotides: TGTGCCAGCAGCGGACACGAGCAGTACTTC. Its protein is CASSGHEQYF.

The chain carries TRBV30 and TRBJ2-7; D ambiguous. CDR3 size: 13 residues. With 1 base removed from V and 5 bases from J, the gap between germline ends came to 12 bases. CDR1 and CDR2 (germline): GTSNPN, SVGIG (reference sequence). The CDR3: CAWSGVSRNEQYF. The CDR3 region has the DNA TGTGCCTGGAGTGGAGTTTCGAGGAACGAGCAGTACTTC.

The chain uses TRBV29-1 and TRBJ1-2, with D perhaps matching TRBD1 (6 bases). V gave up 7 bases and J gave up 4 bases, with 19 bases separating them. This CDR3 is 14 amino acids long. Germline CDR1 is SQVTM and CDR2 is ANQGSEA. CDR3 DNA sequence: TGCAGCGCCCCCCACAGGGAATTCGGCTATGGCTACACCTTC. Translation: CSAPHREFGYGYTF.

The genes are TRBV15 and TRBJ2-3; 12 positions agree with TRBD2. CDR3 length equals 17 residues. The germline V gene has CDR1 LNHNV and CDR2 YYDKDF (reference sequence). The J segment lost 6 bases and the V segment lost 3 bases, leaving 10 bases of the junction unmatched. The CDR3 loop reads CATSSPRTSGVGDTQYF. The CDR3 coding sequence is TGTGCCACCAGCAGTCCTCGGACTAGCGGGGTTGGGGATACGCAGTATTTT.

The chain links TRBV28 to TRBJ2-7; D tentatively fits TRBD1 or TRBD2 (7 bases each). Germline V gene data show CDR1 as MDHEN and CDR2 as SYDVKM. The CDR3 runs 16 residues. Trimming removed 4 bases at V and 2 bases at J, with 18 bases between. CDR3 loop: CASSSLGGTVTYEQYF. The CDR3 DNA is TGTGCCAGCAGTTCATTGGGGGGGACAGTTACCTACGAGCAGTACTTC.

The CDR3 is CASSFVGRNFQETQYF. The CDR3 coding sequence is TGTGCCAGTAGCTTCGTCGGACGGAATTTTCAAGAGACCCAGTACTTC. This chain uses TRBV19 with TRBJ2-5; no definite D call. The CDR3 runs 16 residues. Germline V gene lookup returns CDR1 LNHDA and CDR2 SQIVND (reference sequence). Trimming took off 6 bases at V and 2 bases at J, with 19 bases between the two ends.

This clone was observed a few times. The chain uses TRBV4-1 and TRBJ1-2; possibly TRBD1 for D (6 bases). V was trimmed by 4 bases and J by 8 bases, leaving 17 bases between them. Germline lookup yields CDR1 MGHRA and CDR2 YSYEKL. This CDR3 is built from 14 residues. The CDR3 DNA reads TGCGCCAGCAGCCCCATTGGGGGGGCTAAGGGCTACACCTTC. Translating gives CASSPIGGAKGYTF.

This clone showed up just a few times. This chain uses TRBV28 with TRBJ1-5; D unresolved. V lost 8 bases to trimming and J lost 0 bases, with 11 bases between them. The V gene's germline CDR1 is MDHEN and CDR2 SYDVKM. The CDR3 runs 14 residues. CDR3 nucleotide sequence: TGTGCCAGCCGCCGGATGTATAGCAATCAGCCCCAGCATTTT. As protein: CASRRMYSNQPQHF. Based on the CDR3 plus reference TRBV28 and TRBJ1-5, the full variable domain is DVKVTQSSRYLVKRTGEKVFLECVQDMDHENMFWYRQDPGLGLRLIYFSYDVKMKEKGDIPEGYSVSREKKERFSLILESASTNQTSMYLCASRRMYSNQPQHFGDGTRLSIL.

This chain uses TRBV25-1 with TRBJ1-3; TRBD1 is a possible D gene (5 bases). V was clipped by 7 bases and J by 0 bases, with 19 bases between them. Per germline, CDR1 MGHDK and CDR2 SYGVNS. The length of the CDR3 is 17 residues. In DNA form, the CDR3 reads TGTGCCAGCACCCCCCCGGGGGACGGCCACTCTGGAAACACCATATATTTT. Protein: CASTPPGDGHSGNTIYF.

Here the CDR3 reads CASSPGGGGRDEQYF. Written as DNA, the CDR3 is TGTGCCAGCAGCCCCGGGGGGGGAGGACGGGACGAGCAGTACTTC. This chain connects TRBV5-4 to TRBJ2-7; 8 nucleotides agree with TRBD2. V trimming: 4 bases; J trimming: 5 bases; junction bases outside the gene matches: 11. Germline V CDR1 and CDR2: SGHNT, YYREEE (reference sequence). The CDR3 sequence is 15 residues long. Full variable domain (missing parts from reference TRBV5-4 and TRBJ2-7): ETGVTQSPTHLIKTRGQQVTLRCSSQSGHNTVSWYQQALGQGPQFIFQYYREEENGRGNFPPRFSGLQFPNYSSELNVNALELDDSALYLCASSPGGGGRDEQYFGPGTRLTVT.

The chain uses TRBV7-3 and TRBJ1-2; D gene uncertain. The germline V gene encodes CDR1 SGHTA and CDR2 FQGTGA. V dropped 4 bases and J dropped 7 bases, with 13 bases sitting between them. The length of the CDR3 is 13 residues. CDR3 protein: CASSSSTKSGYTF. For the CDR3, the DNA is TGTGCCAGCAGCTCCTCGACAAAGAGTGGCTACACCTTC.

This clone was found a few times. The CDR3: CAWRGTGLSGELFF. The CDR3 DNA sequence: TGTGCCTGGAGGGGAACAGGGTTAAGCGGGGAGCTGTTTTTT. The chain carries TRBV30 and TRBJ2-2; perhaps TRBD1 as D (6 bases). CDR1 and CDR2 from the germline V gene are GTSNPN and SVGIG (reference sequence). This CDR3 is 14 amino acids long. V dropped 3 bases and J dropped 7 bases, with 15 bases sitting between them.

CDR3 sequence: CASSATGPPQPQHF. DNA for the CDR3: TGTGCCAGCAGTGCAACAGGGCCCCCTCAGCCCCAGCATTTT. V is TRBV6-1 and J is TRBJ1-5; weak D call: TRBD1 (6 bases). The CDR3 has 14 residues. Germline CDR1 MNHNS, CDR2 SASEGT. V lost 4 bases to trimming and J lost 6 bases, with 13 bases between them.

The chain links TRBV27 to TRBJ2-7; D could derive from TRBD1 or TRBD2 (5 bases each). V was cut by 5 bases and J by 0 bases, with 14 bases left in between. The CDR3 has 15 residues. CDR1 MNHEY and CDR2 SMNVEV come from the germline V gene (reference sequence). The DNA for the CDR3 is TGTGCCAGCAGTGGGATGCGAGGGGACTCCTACGAGCAGTACTTC. Protein product: CASSGMRGDSYEQYF.

This clone was found once. This chain links TRBV7-2 with TRBJ2-7, with 8 nucleotides matching TRBD1. Per germline, CDR1 SGHTA and CDR2 FQGNSA. CDR3 length: 14 amino acids. After removal of 6 bases from V and 5 bases from J, the junction contained 9 bases not matched to a gene. The CDR3 protein is CASSSGQGSDEQYF. As DNA, the CDR3 is TGTGCCAGCAGTTCAGGACAGGGATCGGACGAGCAGTACTTC.

This chain joins TRBV15 and TRBJ1-2; D not certain. Trimming removed 8 bases at V and 2 bases at J, with 9 bases between. The CDR3 loop spans 12 amino acids. Germline CDR1 LNHNV, CDR2 YYDKDF (reference sequence). CDR3 sequence (DNA): TGTGCCACCTCCCAGTTCAACTATGGCTACACCTTC. Protein sequence: CATSQFNYGYTF.

V and J are TRBV10-2 and TRBJ2-1; 11 nucleotides agree with TRBD2. Germline CDR1 reads WSHSY; CDR2 reads SAAADI. This CDR3 has 17 residues. V dropped 7 bases and J dropped 7; count of bases not matched to a gene: 15. The CDR3 DNA sequence: TGCGCCAGCACCTGGGCCCAACTAGCGGGAGTTCGTAATGAGCAGTTCTTC. As protein: CASTWAQLAGVRNEQFF.